This entry lists 29 T cell receptor beta chains sequenced from one sample in a study of T cell responses to AZD1222 COVID-19 vaccine. Profiling relied on immunoSEQ multiplex PCR, and the TCRdb table lists in-frame clones only, not all of them. Seen here are 100,000 to 150,000 clones, roughly 90% observed once, and the top ten hold roughly 6%. The sequences come from peripheral blood, collected on day 0 of AZD1222 vaccination. The origin of the receptors is an adult in good health.

V is TRBV7-9 and J is TRBJ1-1; TRBD1 is a possible D gene (5 bases). The germline V and J ends were trimmed by 6 bases and 0 bases, with 11 bases remaining between them. CDR1 is SEHNR and CDR2 is FQNEAQ in the germline V gene (reference sequence). CDR3 length: 14 amino acids. The CDR3 protein is CASSSTVMNTEAFF. The CDR3 DNA reads as TGTGCCAGCAGTTCGACAGTGATGAACACTGAAGCTTTCTTT.

In this sample, this clone turned up once. V is TRBV18 and J is TRBJ1-3, with TRBD1 matching over 8 bases. The CDR3 length is 14 residues. Germline loops: CDR1 KGHSH, CDR2 LQKENI. V shed 5 bases and J 4 bases; nucleotides not matched to a gene: 4. CDR3 in DNA: TGTGCCAGCTCATCGACAGGGGAGGGAAACACCATATATTTT. Protein: CASSSTGEGNTIYF.

This chain uses TRBV27 with TRBJ1-3, with D tentatively TRBD1 (6 bases). The CDR3 length is 14 residues. Trimming left V 4 bases short and J 2 bases short, with 9 bases between. CDR1 is MNHEY and CDR2 is SMNVEV in the germline V gene (reference sequence). CDR3: CASSSTGTGNTIYF. In DNA, the CDR3 is TGTGCCAGCAGTTCTACAGGGACTGGAAACACCATATATTTT.

This clone was picked up a small number of times. V usage is TRBV27 and J usage is TRBJ1-2, with no clear D. Trimming removed 7 bases from V and 8 bases from J, with 17 bases in between. CDR1 MNHEY and CDR2 SMNVEV come from the germline V gene (reference sequence). The CDR3 is made up of 13 amino acids. CDR3 sequence (DNA): TGTGCCAGCATGGGTGGCCTGCTCGAGGGCTACACCTTC. Translated, it gives CASMGGLLEGYTF.

This chain connects TRBV9 to TRBJ2-1; TRBD2 matches at 7 bases. Germline V lookup: CDR1 SGDLS, CDR2 YYNGEE. The trim removed 0 bases at V and 0 bases at J, leaving 3 bases unmatched. This CDR3 has 16 amino acids. The CDR3 DNA is TGTGCCAGCAGCGTAGAAGCGGGGCCCTCCTACAATGAGCAGTTCTTC. Amino acid sequence: CASSVEAGPSYNEQFF.

This chain joins TRBV4-3 and TRBJ1-6; TRBD1 is a possible D gene (6 bases). Germline values: CDR1 LGHNA, CDR2 YSLEER. CDR3 length: 14 amino acids. Trimming took off 0 bases at V and 9 bases at J, with 9 bases between the two ends. Here the CDR3 reads CASSQDRGGSPLHF. The CDR3 DNA reads TGCGCCAGCAGCCAAGACAGGGGAGGTTCACCCCTCCACTTT.

This chain connects TRBV6-5 to TRBJ1-3, with 7 bases fitting TRBD1. V lost 8 bases to trimming and J lost 5 bases; unmatched junction nucleotides: 6. The CDR3 has 13 amino acids. Germline CDR1 reads MNHEY; CDR2 reads SVGAGI. The CDR3 spells CASGQGDRNTIYF. DNA of the CDR3: TGTGCCAGCGGGCAGGGGGACCGAAACACCATATATTTT.

The chain couples TRBV5-4 to TRBJ1-1; no clear D. Germline V lookup: CDR1 SGHNT, CDR2 YYREEE (reference sequence). CDR3 length: 15 residues. V shed 6 bases and J shed 1 base, with 16 bases lying between them. CDR3 DNA sequence: TGTGCCAGCACCAGCCCAATACATGGGAACACTGAAGCTTTCTTT. As protein: CASTSPIHGNTEAFF.

The rearrangement uses TRBV19 and TRBJ2-7; D unclear. The CDR3 has 14 amino acids. Germline V gene data show CDR1 as LNHDA and CDR2 as SQIVND (reference sequence). Trimming took off 3 bases at V and 1 base at J, with 10 bases between the two ends. The CDR3 here is CASSITGRSYEQYF. CDR3 in DNA: TGTGCCAGTAGTATTACCGGACGGTCCTACGAGCAGTACTTC. Combining the CDR3 with reference TRBV19 and TRBJ2-7 gives the whole variable domain DGGITQSPKYLFRKEGQNVTLSCEQNLNHDAMYWYRQDPGQGLRLIYYSQIVNDFQKGDIAEGYSVSREKKESFPLTVTSAQKNPTAFYLCASSITGRSYEQYFGPGTRLTVT.

This clone was counted once. The chain combines TRBV6-5 with TRBJ2-7; no clear D. Looked up from germline, CDR1 is MNHEY and CDR2 is SVGAGI. The CDR3 runs 15 residues. Trimming left V 1 base short and J 3 bases short, with 13 bases between. CDR3 sequence reads: CASSYYGGSGYEQYF. As DNA, the CDR3 is TGTGCCAGCAGTTACTACGGCGGATCGGGCTACGAGCAGTACTTC.

The chain couples TRBV19 to TRBJ1-1; 7 bases map to TRBD1. The CDR3 spans 15 residues. Germline V lookup: CDR1 LNHDA, CDR2 SQIVND (reference sequence). V was pared by 7 bases and J by 5 bases, with 13 bases of the junction left unmatched. Here the CDR3 DNA reads TGTGCCAGTACAGCCTTACAGGGGTCGTGGACTGAAGCTTTCTTT. This codes for CASTALQGSWTEAFF.

This chain joins TRBV27 and TRBJ1-1, with 7 bases that match TRBD1. J was trimmed by 5 bases and V by 2 bases; bases with no gene match: 8. CDR3 length equals 15 residues. Per the germline V gene, CDR1 is MNHEY and CDR2 is SMNVEV (reference sequence). In DNA form, the CDR3 reads TGTGCCAGCAGTTTAAAGAGGGACAGCAGAACTGAAGCTTTCTTT. Its translation: CASSLKRDSRTEAFF.

This clone was detected once. This chain links TRBV18 with TRBJ2-3, with D perhaps TRBD1 (6 bases). Germline V lookup: CDR1 KGHSH, CDR2 LQKENI. The V and J ends lost 3 bases and 4 bases respectively, with 14 bases between them. The CDR3 covers 15 residues. CDR3 coding DNA: TGTGCCAGCTCACCGGGGGTGCAGGGGCCAGATACGCAGTATTTT. This encodes CASSPGVQGPDTQYF.

This chain links TRBV25-1 with TRBJ1-1, with D possibly being TRBD1 (6 bases). CDR1 MGHDK and CDR2 SYGVNS come from the germline V gene. There are 13 residues in the CDR3. Trimming removed 9 bases from V and 1 base from J, with 12 bases in between. CDR3 DNA: TGTGCCAGTAGGACAGCGTCGAACACTGAAGCTTTCTTT. It yields the protein CASRTASNTEAFF.

This clone was recorded a few times. This chain joins TRBV18 and TRBJ2-7; D might be TRBD2 (6 bases). Trimming pared 8 bases from V and 0 bases from J, leaving 17 bases between. The CDR3 is 15 amino acids. The germline V gene has CDR1 KGHSH and CDR2 LQKENI. The CDR3 spells CASTLPGVSSYEQYF. CDR3 in DNA: TGTGCCAGCACGTTGCCGGGGGTATCCTCCTACGAGCAGTACTTC.

The V call is TRBV6-4, the J call TRBJ2-1; the D gene is possibly TRBD2 (6 bases). Trimming removed 8 bases from V and 3 bases from J, with 11 bases in between. Germline V gene lookup returns CDR1 MRHNA and CDR2 SNTAGT. The CDR3 loop spans 13 amino acids. DNA for the CDR3: TGTGCCAGCCGGGACTCAAACTACAATGAGCAGTTCTTC. As protein: CASRDSNYNEQFF.

This sequence joins TRBV20-1 and TRBJ1-2; D is perhaps TRBD1 (5 bases). The V end lost 3 bases, the J end lost 8 bases, and 16 bases lay between the germline ends. Looked up from germline, CDR1 is DFQATT and CDR2 is SNEGSKA (reference sequence). The length of the CDR3 is 13 residues. The CDR3 is CSASQQGRRGYTF. The DNA for the CDR3 is TGCAGTGCTAGTCAGCAGGGACGTAGAGGCTACACCTTC.

This chain joins TRBV3-1 (or the pseudogene TRBV3-2) and TRBJ1-2; no clear D gene. The CDR3 runs 14 residues. CDR1 is LGHDT and CDR2 is YNNKEL in the germline V gene (reference sequence). Trimming stripped 4 bases from V and 4 bases from J, with 13 bases between. The CDR3 loop is CASSRIGVGYGYTF. For the CDR3, the DNA is TGTGCCAGCAGCCGAATCGGGGTCGGCTATGGCTACACCTTC.

The V and J genes are TRBV9 and TRBJ2-3; D gene unclear. CDR3 length: 16 amino acids. CDR1 and CDR2 (germline): SGDLS, YYNGEE. V gave up 0 bases and J gave up 0 bases, with 11 bases separating them. CDR3 in DNA: TGTGCCAGCAGCGTAGGCCCAGCGAGAAGCACAGATACGCAGTATTTT. This codes for CASSVGPARSTDTQYF.

The rearrangement joins TRBV30 to TRBJ2-2; 9 nucleotides line up with TRBD2. The length of the CDR3 is 15 residues. The J segment lost 5 bases and the V segment lost 2 bases, leaving 6 bases of the junction unmatched. Germline V gives CDR1 GTSNPN, CDR2 SVGIG (reference sequence). The CDR3: CAWSPASGVTGELFF. Written as DNA, the CDR3 is TGTGCCTGGAGTCCGGCTAGCGGGGTGACCGGGGAGCTGTTTTTT.

This clone was seen just once. The chain carries TRBV7-8 and TRBJ1-5, with TRBD1 matching 9 bases. The CDR3 is made up of 16 amino acids. Germline V CDR1 and CDR2: SGHVS, FQNEAQ. V shed 6 bases and J 1 base; nucleotides not matched to a gene: 7. CDR3 protein: CASRRTGERSNQPQHF. Here the CDR3 DNA reads TGTGCCAGCAGGCGGACAGGGGAAAGGAGCAATCAGCCCCAGCATTTT.

This clone was seen once. The V and J genes are TRBV11-2 and TRBJ2-1; D not certain. The CDR3 totals 11 residues. Germline-derived CDR1 and CDR2 are SGHAT and FQNNGV. Trimming left V 1 base short and J 7 bases short, with 2 bases between. The CDR3 DNA reads as TGTGCCAGCAGCTTAGGAAATGAGCAGTTCTTC. Protein product: CASSLGNEQFF. The whole variable domain, remainder taken from reference TRBV11-2 and TRBJ2-1, is EAGVAQSPRYKIIEKRQSVAFWCNPISGHATLYWYQQILGQGPKLLIQFQNNGVVDDSQLPKDRFSAERLKGVDSTLKIQPAKLEDSAVYLCASSLGNEQFFGPGTRLTVL.

The chain is built from TRBV12-3 or TRBV12-4 and TRBJ1-1; a possible D gene is TRBD1 (5 bases). The germline V and J ends were trimmed by 2 bases and 4 bases, with 8 bases remaining between them. The CDR3 runs to 13 residues. In DNA, the CDR3 is TGTGCCAGCAGTTTAATAAGGGGCACTGAAGCTTTCTTT. Amino acids: CASSLIRGTEAFF.

The rearrangement uses TRBV4-2 and TRBJ1-4; no definite D call. Trimming stripped 0 bases from V and 5 bases from J, with 4 bases between. Germline V gene data show CDR1 as LGHNA and CDR2 as YNFKEQ. This CDR3 is built from 13 residues. The CDR3 region has the DNA TGTGCCAGCAGCCAAGACGGGAATGAAAAACTGTTTTTT. Translated, it gives CASSQDGNEKLFF.

This clone occurred once. This chain uses TRBV7-9 with TRBJ1-1; D is unresolved. Trimming took off 1 base at V and 1 base at J, with 4 bases between the two ends. The CDR3 runs 13 residues. Germline V CDR1 and CDR2: SEHNR, FQNEAQ (reference sequence). CDR3 loop: CASSLGQNTEAFF. DNA of the CDR3: TGTGCCAGCAGCTTAGGGCAGAACACTGAAGCTTTCTTT.

The chain is built from TRBV6-5 and TRBJ2-7, with TRBD1 as a possible D gene (6 bases). V was clipped by 6 bases and J by 3 bases, with 9 bases between them. CDR3 size: 12 residues. CDR1 MNHEY and CDR2 SVGAGI come from the germline V gene. The CDR3 protein is CASSFRGYEQYF. DNA of the CDR3: TGTGCCAGCAGCTTCAGGGGCTACGAGCAGTACTTC.

In its sample, this clone is medium-sized. This rearrangement joins TRBV7-2 to TRBJ1-6, with D maybe TRBD1 (5 bases). Trimming cost V 1 base and J 5 bases, with 12 bases left between them. The germline CDR1 and CDR2 sequences are SGHTA and FQGNSA. This CDR3 is 16 amino acids long. This chain's CDR3 is CASSLVGTANNSPLHF. For the CDR3, the DNA is TGTGCCAGCAGCTTAGTGGGGACGGCGAATAATTCACCCCTCCACTTT.

The chain joins TRBV3-1 (or the pseudogene TRBV3-2) to TRBJ2-1, with D uncertain. Germline V gene sequence: CDR1 LGHDT, CDR2 YNNKEL (reference sequence). The V and J ends lost 0 bases and 8 bases respectively, with 11 bases between them. The CDR3 covers 14 residues. The CDR3 DNA sequence: TGTGCCAGCAGCCAAGATTTAGGGTTTGATGAGCAGTTCTTC. This gives the protein CASSQDLGFDEQFF.

This chain links TRBV9 with TRBJ1-2, with D unresolved. Trimming removed 4 bases at V and 6 bases at J, with 19 bases between. The CDR3 is 15 amino acids. CDR1 SGDLS and CDR2 YYNGEE come from the germline V gene. The CDR3 loop reads CASSLYLDRNNGYTF. The CDR3 DNA reads TGTGCCAGCAGCCTTTACCTCGACCGAAATAATGGCTACACCTTC.